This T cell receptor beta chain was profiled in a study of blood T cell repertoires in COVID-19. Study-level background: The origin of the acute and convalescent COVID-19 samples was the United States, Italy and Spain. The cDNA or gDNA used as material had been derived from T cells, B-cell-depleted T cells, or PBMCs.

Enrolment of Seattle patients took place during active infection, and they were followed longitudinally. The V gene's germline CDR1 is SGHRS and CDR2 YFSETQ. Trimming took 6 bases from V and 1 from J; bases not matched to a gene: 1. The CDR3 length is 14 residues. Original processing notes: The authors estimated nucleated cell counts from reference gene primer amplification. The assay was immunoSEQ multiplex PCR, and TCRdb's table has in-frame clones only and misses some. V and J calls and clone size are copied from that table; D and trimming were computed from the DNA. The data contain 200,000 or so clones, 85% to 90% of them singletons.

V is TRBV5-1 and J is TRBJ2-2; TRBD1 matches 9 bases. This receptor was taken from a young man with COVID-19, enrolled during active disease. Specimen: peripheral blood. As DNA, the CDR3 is TGCGCCAGCACGGGACAGGGGAACACCGGGGAGCTGTTTTTT. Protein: CASTGQGNTGELFF.